Listed below are T cell receptor beta chains from one sample, sequenced in a study of cytomegalovirus exposure and HLA in healthy donors. Method: immunoSEQ multiplex PCR; TCRdb's copy keeps in-frame clones and lacks some. This table has 200,000 or so clones, around 83% appearing once. Specimen: PBMCs. These receptors all stem from a woman aged 18-29 years in good health and CMV-seronegative. Each CDR3 is given with its conserved first and last residue. The order of the fields is J gene, clone size, V gene, D gene, CDR3 DNA, CDR3 protein. A D gene is named only where the DNA matches it firmly. Size tells how often a clone was seen (once, few, many) or the class of an expanded clone, and some rows leave it out.

>TRBJ1-3|-|TRBV27|TRBD1
TGTGCCAGCAGTTTGGAGGGGGCCCATGGAAACACCATATATTTT
CASSLEGAHGNTIYF
>TRBJ2-2|-|TRBV6-4|-
TGTGCCAGCAGTGACTCCGGGGACACCGGGGAGCTGTTTTTT
CASSDSGDTGELFF
>TRBJ1-2|-|TRBV10-3|TRBD1
TGTGCCATCAGAGCCGGGACAGGGTATGGCTACACCTTC
CAIRAGTGYGYTF
>TRBJ1-2|-|TRBV6-5|-
TGTGCCAGCACGCAGGGGTATGGCTACACCTTC
CASTQGYGYTF
>TRBJ1-5|-|TRBV19|TRBD1
TGTGCCAGTAGTAAGGACAGGGCGGGCAATCAGCCCCAGCATTTT
CASSKDRAGNQPQHF
>TRBJ2-1|-|TRBV18|TRBD2
TGTGCCAGCTCAAAACTAGCGGGGGGCAACAATGAGCAGTTCTTC
CASSKLAGGNNEQFF
>TRBJ2-5|-|TRBV7-8|-
TGTGCCAGCAGCTTGGTTGGAGGGATGCTGCAAGAGACCCAGTACTTC
CASSLVGGMLQETQYF
>TRBJ1-3|-|TRBV5-1|TRBD1
TGCGCCAGCAGCTTAACGCCCGGACAGGCACAGGGGAACACCATATATTTT
CASSLTPGQAQGNTIYF
>TRBJ1-1|-|TRBV7-8|-
TGTGCCAGCAGCTTAGCTTTCTACGAAGCTTTCTTT
CASSLAFYEAFF
>TRBJ2-5|-|TRBV6-1|TRBD1
TGTGCCAGCATCACTAGACAGGGCCAGGAGACCCAGTACTTC
CASITRQGQETQYF
>TRBJ2-7|once|TRBV7-9|TRBD1
TGTGCCAGCAGCCCGGGGACAGTCGGCGAGCAGTACTTC
CASSPGTVGEQYF
>TRBJ2-2|once|TRBV7-8|-
TGTGCCAGCAGCTTAGGAATTTTGGGGGCGGTCGGGGAGCTGTTTTTT
CASSLGILGAVGELFF
>TRBJ2-7|-|TRBV18|-
TGTGCCAGCTCACCAAGACATACGGGAGCTTCTGGTGAGCAGTACTTC
CASSPRHTGASGEQYF
>TRBJ1-3|few|TRBV2|-
TGTGCCAGTACTTCAGAGGGAATCTCTGGAAACACCATATATTTT
CASTSEGISGNTIYF
>TRBJ2-2|-|TRBV29-1|-
TGCAGCGTTGATAGTGGACACCCCACCGGGGAGCTGTTTTTT
CSVDSGHPTGELFF
>TRBJ2-3|-|TRBV6-1|TRBD1
TGTGCCAGCAGTGAAGGGGACAGCCGAAGTGGCACAGATACGCAGTATTTT
CASSEGDSRSGTDTQYF
>TRBJ2-7|-|TRBV5-1|TRBD2
TGCGCCAGCAGCTTAGCGGGAGGCCAAACTGAGTGCGAGCAGTACTTC
CASSLAGGQTECEQYF
>TRBJ2-3|-|TRBV27|TRBD2
TGTGCCAGCAGGGGGACTAGCGGGCGGGCAGATACGCAGTATTTT
CASRGTSGRADTQYF
>TRBJ1-5|-|TRBV19|TRBD1
TGTGCCAGTAGTGATCCGGGACAGGGTAGCAATCAGCCCCAGCATTTT
CASSDPGQGSNQPQHF
>TRBJ2-5|once|TRBV6-6|TRBD2
TGTGCCAGCAGTTGGTCTAGCGGGGGAGGTGAGACCCAGTACTTC
CASSWSSGGGETQYF
>TRBJ2-5|-|TRBV7-2|-
TGTGCCAGCAGCTTAGTCTGGGGGCTGGAAGAGACCCAGTACTTC
CASSLVWGLEETQYF
>TRBJ2-7|-|TRBV27|-
TGTGCCAGCAGTTTATCGGGAGCTAGCAAGAACTACGAGCAGTACTTC
CASSLSGASKNYEQYF
>TRBJ1-5|-|TRBV30|TRBD1
TGTGCCTGGAGTGCTCAGGACAGGGGAGGACAGCCCCAGCATTTT
CAWSAQDRGGQPQHF
>TRBJ2-3|-|TRBV7-9|TRBD2
TGTGCCAGCAACCCTAGCGGGAAGGGGGATACGCAGTATTTT
CASNPSGKGDTQYF
>TRBJ1-5|-|TRBV19|-
TGTGCCAGCGGGAGGGGCCTCGGGCAGCCCCAGCATTTT
CASGRGLGQPQHF
>TRBJ1-2|-|TRBV28|TRBD1
TGTGCCAGCAGTTCGACAGGGGGCGCTAGCTATGGCTACACCTTC
CASSSTGGASYGYTF
>TRBJ2-7|-|TRBV29-1|TRBD2
TGCAGCGTTGGATCGCTAGCGGGAGCCTACGAGCAGTACTTC
CSVGSLAGAYEQYF
>TRBJ2-5|-|TRBV5-1|-
TGCGCCAGCAGCTTGGCCGATTTGGGGCCGGACCAAGAGACCCAGTACTTC
CASSLADLGPDQETQYF
>TRBJ2-2|-|TRBV5-1|-
TGCGCCAGCAGCTCCGGACAGCCTAACACCGGGGAGCTGTTTTTT
CASSSGQPNTGELFF
>TRBJ1-3|-|TRBV7-6|-
TGTGCCAGCAGCCCCCAGGTATCTGGAAACACCATATATTTT
CASSPQVSGNTIYF
>TRBJ2-5|-|TRBV2|-
TGTGCCAGCAGTCAACAGGGTCTGCAAGAGACCCAGTACTTC
CASSQQGLQETQYF
>TRBJ1-1|-|TRBV11-1|-
TGTGCCAGCAGCTCGAGAAAAATAATGACAGTTACGAACACTGAAGCTTTCTTT
CASSSRKIMTVTNTEAFF
>TRBJ2-7|once|TRBV5-1|TRBD1
TGCGCCAGCAGCTTGTCGGGACAGGGCCGCGAGCAGTACTTC
CASSLSGQGREQYF
>TRBJ2-7|-|TRBV7-2|-
TGTGCCAGCAGCTTTCAGGCCGCTCAACTAGCAATCTCCTACGAGCAGTACTTC
CASSFQAAQLAISYEQYF
>TRBJ2-3|-|TRBV9|-
TGTGCCAGCAGCGTAGATAGGGGAAACACAGATACGCAGTATTTT
CASSVDRGNTDTQYF
>TRBJ2-5|-|TRBV28|TRBD2
TGTGCCAGCAGTTTATTGGCTAGCGGGCAAGAGACCCAGTACTTC
CASSLLASGQETQYF
>TRBJ1-1|-|TRBV19|TRBD1
TGTGCCAGTAGTATGAAAGACAGGGGTGATACTGAAGCTTTCTTT
CASSMKDRGDTEAFF
>TRBJ2-3|-|TRBV15|TRBD1
TGTGCCACCAGCAGGGAGGACAGGGGCACAGATACGCAGTATTTT
CATSREDRGTDTQYF
>TRBJ1-4|-|TRBV1|-
TGCACCAGCAGCCAAGAAGAGGCTGTGCTAGGCAGGGTCCTCGGAAAACTGTTTTTT
CTSSQEEAVLGRVLGKLFF
>TRBJ1-3|-|TRBV11-2|-
TGTGCCAGCAGCCCAGGGCTGAAAAACACCATATATTTT
CASSPGLKNTIYF
>TRBJ2-2|few|TRBV19|-
TGTGCCAGCCTACTGATCCCGAACACCGGGGAGCTGTTTTTT
CASLLIPNTGELFF
>TRBJ2-1|-|TRBV7-3|-
TGTGCCAGCAGCTCGCTCCTGCTAGAGTATGGGTACAATGAGCAGTTCTTC
CASSSLLLEYGYNEQFF
>TRBJ1-2|-|TRBV6-4|TRBD1
TGTGCCAGCAGTGCCGGGACAGGGGGGAACTATGGCTACACCTTC
CASSAGTGGNYGYTF